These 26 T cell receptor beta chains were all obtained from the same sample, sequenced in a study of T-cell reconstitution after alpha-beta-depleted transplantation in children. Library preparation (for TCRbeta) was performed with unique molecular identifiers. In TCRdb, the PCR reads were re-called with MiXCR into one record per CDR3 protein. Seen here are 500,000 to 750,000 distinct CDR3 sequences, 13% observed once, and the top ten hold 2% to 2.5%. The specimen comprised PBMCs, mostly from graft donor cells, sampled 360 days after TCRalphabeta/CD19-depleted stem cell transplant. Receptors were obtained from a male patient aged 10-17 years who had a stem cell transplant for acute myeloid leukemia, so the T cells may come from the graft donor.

The chain's CDR3 is CASSSLVIASADTQYF. DNA for the CDR3: TGTGCCAGCAGCTCCCTAGTGATAGCCTCCGCAGATACGCAGTATTTT. The chain employs TRBV12-3 or TRBV12-4 and TRBJ2-3, with unresolved D. V was cut by 6 bases and J by 4 bases, with 20 bases left in between. This CDR3 has 16 amino acids.

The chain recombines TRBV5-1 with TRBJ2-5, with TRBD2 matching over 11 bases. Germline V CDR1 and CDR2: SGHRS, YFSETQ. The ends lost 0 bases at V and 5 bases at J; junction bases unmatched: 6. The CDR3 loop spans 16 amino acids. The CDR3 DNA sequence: TGCGCCAGCAGCTTGGGACTAGCGGGATCGCAGGAGACCCAGTACTTC. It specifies CASSLGLAGSQETQYF.

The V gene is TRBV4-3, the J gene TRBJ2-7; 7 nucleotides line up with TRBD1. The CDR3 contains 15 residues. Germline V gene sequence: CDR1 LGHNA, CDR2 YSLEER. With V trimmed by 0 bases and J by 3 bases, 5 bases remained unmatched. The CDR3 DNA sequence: TGCGCCAGCAGCCAAGATCAGGCAGGGGGCTACGAGCAGTACTTC. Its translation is CASSQDQAGGYEQYF.

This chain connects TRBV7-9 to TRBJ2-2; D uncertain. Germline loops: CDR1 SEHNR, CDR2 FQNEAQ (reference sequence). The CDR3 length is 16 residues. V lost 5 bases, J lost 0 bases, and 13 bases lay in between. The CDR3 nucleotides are TGTGCCAGCAGCCAACCCGGGCTTGCGAACACCGGGGAGCTGTTTTTT. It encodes CASSQPGLANTGELFF.

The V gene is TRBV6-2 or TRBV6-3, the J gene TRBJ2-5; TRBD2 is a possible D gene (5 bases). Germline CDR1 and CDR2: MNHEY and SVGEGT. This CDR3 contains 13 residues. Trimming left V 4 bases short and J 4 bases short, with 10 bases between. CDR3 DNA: TGTGCCAGCAGTTTCGGAGAGGGAGAGACCCAGTACTTC. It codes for CASSFGEGETQYF.

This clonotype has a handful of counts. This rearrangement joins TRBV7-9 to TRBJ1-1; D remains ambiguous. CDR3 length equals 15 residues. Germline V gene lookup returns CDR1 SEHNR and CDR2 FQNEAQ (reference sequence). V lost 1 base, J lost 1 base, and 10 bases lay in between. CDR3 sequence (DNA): TGTGCCAGCAGCTTAGGCGGAGTTCCGAACACTGAAGCTTTCTTT. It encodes CASSLGGVPNTEAFF.

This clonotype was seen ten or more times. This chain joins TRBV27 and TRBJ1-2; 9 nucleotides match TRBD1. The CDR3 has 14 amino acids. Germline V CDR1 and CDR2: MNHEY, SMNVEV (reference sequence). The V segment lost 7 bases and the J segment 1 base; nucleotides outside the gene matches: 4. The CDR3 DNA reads TGTGCCAGCACTTCGACAGGGGGTAACTATGGCTACACCTTC. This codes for CASTSTGGNYGYTF.

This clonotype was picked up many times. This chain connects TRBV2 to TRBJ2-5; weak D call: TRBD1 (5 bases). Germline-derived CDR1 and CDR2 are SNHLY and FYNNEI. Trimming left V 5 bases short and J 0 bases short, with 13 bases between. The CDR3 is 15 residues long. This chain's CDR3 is CASSHRQLYQETQYF. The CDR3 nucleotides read TGTGCCAGCAGTCACCGACAGCTATACCAAGAGACCCAGTACTTC.

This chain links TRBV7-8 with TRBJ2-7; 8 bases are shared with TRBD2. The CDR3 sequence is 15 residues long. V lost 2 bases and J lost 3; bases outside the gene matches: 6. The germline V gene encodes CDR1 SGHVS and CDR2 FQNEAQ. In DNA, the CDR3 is TGTGCCAGCAGCTTAAGACTAGCGAACCTCTACGAGCAGTACTTC. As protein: CASSLRLANLYEQYF.

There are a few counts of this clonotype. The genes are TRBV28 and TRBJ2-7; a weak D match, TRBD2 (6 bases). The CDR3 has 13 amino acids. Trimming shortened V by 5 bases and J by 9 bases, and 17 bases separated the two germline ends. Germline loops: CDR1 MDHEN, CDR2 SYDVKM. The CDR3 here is CASSTGLLLGQYF. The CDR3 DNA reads TGTGCCAGCAGTACGGGACTCCTATTGGGGCAGTACTTC.

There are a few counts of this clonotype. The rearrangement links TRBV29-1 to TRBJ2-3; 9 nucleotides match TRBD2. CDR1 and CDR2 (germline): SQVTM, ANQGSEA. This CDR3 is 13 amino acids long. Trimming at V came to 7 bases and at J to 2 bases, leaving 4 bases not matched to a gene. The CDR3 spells CSGSGRLTDTQYF. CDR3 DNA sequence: TGCAGCGGGAGCGGGAGGCTCACAGATACGCAGTATTTT.

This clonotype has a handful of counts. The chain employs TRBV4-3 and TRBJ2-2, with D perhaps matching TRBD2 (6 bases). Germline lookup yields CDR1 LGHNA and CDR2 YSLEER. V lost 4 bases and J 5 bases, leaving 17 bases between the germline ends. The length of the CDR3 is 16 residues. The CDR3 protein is CASSLGAGGMTGELFF. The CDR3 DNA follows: TGCGCCAGCAGCCTAGGGGCCGGCGGGATGACCGGGGAGCTGTTTTTT.

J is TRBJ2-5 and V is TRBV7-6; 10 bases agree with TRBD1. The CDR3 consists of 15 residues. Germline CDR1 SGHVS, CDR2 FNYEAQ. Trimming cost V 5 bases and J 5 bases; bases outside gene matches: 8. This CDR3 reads CASSVDRGRLETQYF. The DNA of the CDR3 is TGTGCCAGCAGCGTTGACAGGGGGCGCTTGGAGACCCAGTACTTC.

The CDR3 nucleotides are TGTGCCAGCAGCTTAGCTAGCTGGGAAGAGACCCAGTACTTC. Protein: CASSLASWEETQYF. The chain carries TRBV7-8 and TRBJ2-5; no definite D call. This CDR3 region has 14 residues. The V gene's germline CDR1 is SGHVS and CDR2 FQNEAQ. V was clipped by 0 bases and J by 3 bases, with 8 bases between them.

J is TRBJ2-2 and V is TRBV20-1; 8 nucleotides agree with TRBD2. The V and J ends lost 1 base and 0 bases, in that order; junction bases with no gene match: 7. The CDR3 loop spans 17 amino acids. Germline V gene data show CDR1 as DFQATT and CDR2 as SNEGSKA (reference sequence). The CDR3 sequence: CSARVVAGHTNTGELFF. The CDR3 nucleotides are TGCAGTGCTAGAGTAGTAGCGGGGCATACGAACACCGGGGAGCTGTTTTTT.

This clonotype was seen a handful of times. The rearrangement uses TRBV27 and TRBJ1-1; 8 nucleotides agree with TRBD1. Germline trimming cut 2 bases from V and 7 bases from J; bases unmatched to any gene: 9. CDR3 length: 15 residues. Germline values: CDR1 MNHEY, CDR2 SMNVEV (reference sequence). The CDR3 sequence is CASSLRPGGPYEAFF. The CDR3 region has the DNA TGTGCCAGCAGTTTACGACCAGGGGGCCCCTATGAAGCTTTCTTT.

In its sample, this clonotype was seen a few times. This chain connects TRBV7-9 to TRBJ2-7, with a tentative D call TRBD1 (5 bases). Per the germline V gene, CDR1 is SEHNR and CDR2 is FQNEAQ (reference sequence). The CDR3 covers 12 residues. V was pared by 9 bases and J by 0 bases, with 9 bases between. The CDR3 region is CASKTDSYEQYF. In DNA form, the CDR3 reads TGTGCCAGTAAGACAGACTCCTACGAGCAGTACTTC.

Here the CDR3 DNA reads TGTGCCAGCAGCTCGCTGGGACTAGCGGGAGAAGGATCCTACAATGAGCAGTTCTTC. This codes for CASSSLGLAGEGSYNEQFF. The V and J genes are TRBV11-1 and TRBJ2-1; 14 bases agree with TRBD2. V was clipped by 4 bases and J by 1 base; unmatched bases: 9. This CDR3 has 19 residues. CDR1 is SGHAT, CDR2 FQDESV, per germline (reference sequence). Looking up the rest from reference TRBV11-1 and TRBJ2-1 gives the full variable domain: EAEVAQSPRYKITEKSQAVAFWCDPISGHATLYWYRQILGQGPELLVQFQDESVVDDSQLPKDRFSAERLKGVDSTLKIQPAELGDSAMYLCASSSLGLAGEGSYNEQFFGPGTRLTVL.

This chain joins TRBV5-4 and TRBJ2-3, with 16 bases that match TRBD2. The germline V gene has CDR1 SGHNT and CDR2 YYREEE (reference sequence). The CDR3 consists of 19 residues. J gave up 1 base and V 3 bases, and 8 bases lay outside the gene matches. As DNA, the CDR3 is TGTGCCAGCAGCTCACGTGGGACTAGCGGGAGGGCTGGCACAGATACGCAGTATTTT. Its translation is CASSSRGTSGRAGTDTQYF.

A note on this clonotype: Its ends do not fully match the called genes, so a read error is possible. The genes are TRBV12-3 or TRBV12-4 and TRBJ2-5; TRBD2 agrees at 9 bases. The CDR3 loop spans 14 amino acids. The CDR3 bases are TGTGTCAGCAGTTTAGCGGGAGCCCAAGAGACCCAGTACTTC. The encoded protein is CVSSLAGAQETQYF.

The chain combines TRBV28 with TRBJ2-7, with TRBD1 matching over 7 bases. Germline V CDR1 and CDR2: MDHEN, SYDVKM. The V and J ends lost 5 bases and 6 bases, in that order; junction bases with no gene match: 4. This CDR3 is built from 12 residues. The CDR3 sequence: CASSQGVSEQYF. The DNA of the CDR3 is TGTGCCAGCAGTCAGGGGGTGAGCGAGCAGTACTTC. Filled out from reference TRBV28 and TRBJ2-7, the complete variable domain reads DVKVTQSSRYLVKRTGEKVFLECVQDMDHENMFWYRQDPGLGLRLIYFSYDVKMKEKGDIPEGYSVSREKKERFSLILESASTNQTSMYLCASSQGVSEQYFGPGTRLTVT.

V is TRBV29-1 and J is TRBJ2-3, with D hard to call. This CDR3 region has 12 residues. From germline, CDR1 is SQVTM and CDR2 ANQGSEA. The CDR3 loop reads CSLPAYSDTQYF. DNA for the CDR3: TGCAGTTTGCCCGCTTATAGTGATACGCAGTATTTT.

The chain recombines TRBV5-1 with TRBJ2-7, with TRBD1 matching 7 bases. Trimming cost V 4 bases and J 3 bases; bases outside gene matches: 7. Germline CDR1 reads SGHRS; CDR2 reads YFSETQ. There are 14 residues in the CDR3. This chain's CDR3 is CASSPSTGFYEQYF. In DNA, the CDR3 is TGCGCCAGCAGCCCCTCGACAGGGTTCTACGAGCAGTACTTC. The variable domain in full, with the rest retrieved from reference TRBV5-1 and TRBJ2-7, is KAGVTQTPRYLIKTRGQQVTLSCSPISGHRSVSWYQQTPGQGLQFLFEYFSETQRNKGNFPGRFSGRQFSNSRSEMNVSTLELGDSALYLCASSPSTGFYEQYFGPGTRLTVT.

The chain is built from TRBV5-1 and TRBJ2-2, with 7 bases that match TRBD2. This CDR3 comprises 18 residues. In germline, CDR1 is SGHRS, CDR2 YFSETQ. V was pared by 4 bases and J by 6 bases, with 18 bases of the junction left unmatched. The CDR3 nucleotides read TGCGCCAGCAGCCCCCGCGGGACTAAATTTTTTCATCCCGGGGAGCTGTTTTTT. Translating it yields CASSPRGTKFFHPGELFF.

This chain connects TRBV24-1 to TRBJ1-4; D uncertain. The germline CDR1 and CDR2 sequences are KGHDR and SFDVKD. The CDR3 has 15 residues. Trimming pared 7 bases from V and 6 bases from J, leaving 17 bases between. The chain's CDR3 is CATSPSGNRDEKLFF. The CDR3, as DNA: TGTGCCACCAGCCCGTCGGGGAACCGGGATGAAAAACTGTTTTTT.

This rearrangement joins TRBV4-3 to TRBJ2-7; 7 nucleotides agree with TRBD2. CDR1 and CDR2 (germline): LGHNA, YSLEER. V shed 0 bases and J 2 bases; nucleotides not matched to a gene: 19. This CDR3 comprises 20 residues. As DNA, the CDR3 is TGCGCCAGCAGCCAAGAACCGAATCGGGGTGGGAGGGTATACCCCTACGAGCAGTACTTC. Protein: CASSQEPNRGGRVYPYEQYF.